This is a list of T cell receptor beta chains from one sample in a study of cytomegalovirus exposure and HLA in healthy donors. Sequenced by immunoSEQ multiplex PCR; TCRdb stores in-frame clones only, minus some. The data contain approximately 200,000 clones, 84% of them singletons. The sample was PBMCs. The receptor set was obtained from a boy aged 5-17 years in good health and CMV-seronegative. The conserved cysteine and the conserved F or W are not part of the CDR3 here.

TRBV13	TRBJ2-7	10	ASSVQGHEQY
TRBV4-1	TRBJ1-2	12	ASSPRQGNHGYT
TRBV15	TRBJ2-7	13	ATSREGPGRDEQY
TRBV9	TRBJ2-5	14	ASSVAGGSKQETQY
TRBV5-6	TRBJ1-2	8	ASGEDGYT
TRBV13	TRBJ2-2	11	ASSSLYAGELF
TRBV9	TRBJ1-3	14	ASSARQLGSGNTIY
TRBV7-9	TRBJ2-7	11	ASNQAGSYEQY
TRBV5-8	TRBJ2-7	16	ASSFEAFGSGGFYEQY
TRBV2	TRBJ2-5	11	ASSEGGEETQY
TRBV5-1	TRBJ1-2	14	ASSLDSSGLNYGYT
TRBV28	TRBJ1-4	13	ASSRRQGNNEKLF
TRBV14	TRBJ1-1	13	ASSQRGLPATEAF
TRBV29-1	TRBJ2-5	10	SVATSTETQY
TRBV27	TRBJ2-7	12	ASSPGTGLYEQY